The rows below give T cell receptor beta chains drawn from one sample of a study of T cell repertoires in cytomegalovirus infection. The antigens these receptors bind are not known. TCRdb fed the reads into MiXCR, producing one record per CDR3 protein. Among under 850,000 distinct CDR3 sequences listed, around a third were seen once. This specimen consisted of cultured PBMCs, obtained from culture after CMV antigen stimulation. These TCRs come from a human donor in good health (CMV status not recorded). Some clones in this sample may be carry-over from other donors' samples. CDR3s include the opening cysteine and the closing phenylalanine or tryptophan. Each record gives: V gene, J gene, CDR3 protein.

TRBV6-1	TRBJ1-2	CASSEASVGENYGYTF
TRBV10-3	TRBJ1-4	CATAATIGSLGEKLFF
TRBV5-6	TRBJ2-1	CASRGYSEQFF
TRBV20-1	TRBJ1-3	CSAQRESGNTIYF
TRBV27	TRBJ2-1	CASSPYVGKGEQFF
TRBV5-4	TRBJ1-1	CASSFNSEAFF
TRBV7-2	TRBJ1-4	CASSRSGQENEKLFF
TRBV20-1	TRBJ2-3	CSARDWDYTQYF
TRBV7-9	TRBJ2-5	CASSFRLAGVEETQYF
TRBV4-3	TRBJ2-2	CASSQGFYTTGELFF
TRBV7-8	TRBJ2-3	CASSYTVSDTQYF
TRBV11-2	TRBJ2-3	CASSFTGRGTDTQYF
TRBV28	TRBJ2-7	CASSLSQGASEQYF
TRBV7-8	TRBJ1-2	CASSLGTGGNYGYTF
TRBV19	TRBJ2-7	CASMDRSSSYEQYF
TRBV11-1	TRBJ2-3	CASSLTSTDAQYF
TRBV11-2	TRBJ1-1	CASSLSRTGTEAFF
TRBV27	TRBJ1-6	CASRALDRVGSPLHF
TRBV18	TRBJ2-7	CASSPRGTSSYEQYF
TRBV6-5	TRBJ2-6	CASSSRTTGALVNVLTF
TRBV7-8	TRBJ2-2	CTSSLGLGGRMIPNTGELFF
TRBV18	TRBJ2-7	CASSPGMTTDPYEQYF
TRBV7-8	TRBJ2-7	CASSPLVGQGGYF
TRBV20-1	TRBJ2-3	CSAPSGGSRRTDTQYF
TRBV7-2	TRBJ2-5	CASSVQAGVRETQYF
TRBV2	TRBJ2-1	CASQRDRTEDEQFF
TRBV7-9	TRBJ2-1	CASSPGTHNEQFF
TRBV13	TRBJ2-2	CASRTDINTGELFF
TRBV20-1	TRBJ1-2	CSAGDRYLYGYTF
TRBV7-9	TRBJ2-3	CASSSVPAGPREADTQYF
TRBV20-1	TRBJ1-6	CSASTHGTHYSPLHF
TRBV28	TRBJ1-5	CATTRGPNQPQHF
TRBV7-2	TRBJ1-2	CASSPTGYGYGYTF
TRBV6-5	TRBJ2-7	CASSYSLSPYEQYF
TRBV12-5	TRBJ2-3	CASGLTRGATDTQYF
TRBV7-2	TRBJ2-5	CASSLIWAGFETQYF
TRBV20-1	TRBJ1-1	CSARGRGRGASNTEAFF
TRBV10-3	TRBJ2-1	CAISARDRDYNEQFF
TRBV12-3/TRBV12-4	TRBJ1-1	CASSLFPGYTEAFF
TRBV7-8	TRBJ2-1	CASSPEGDNEQFF
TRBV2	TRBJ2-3	CASSGSSGATDTQYF
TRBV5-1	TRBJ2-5	CASSPVGGGAGETQYF
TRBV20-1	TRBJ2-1	CSAQGLAGAFGNEQFF
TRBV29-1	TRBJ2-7	CSVEVGDSRSTEQYF
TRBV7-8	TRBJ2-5	CASSTSGNFQETQYF
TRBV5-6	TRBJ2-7	CASSLGTPTEQYF
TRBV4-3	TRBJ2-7	CASSQGTRADYEQYF
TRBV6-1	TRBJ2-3	CASTPLSFQGVPRIDTQYF
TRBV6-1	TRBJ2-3	CASSEWASGSADTQYF
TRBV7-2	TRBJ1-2	CASSPPGHSPNYGYTF
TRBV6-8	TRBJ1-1	CASSPGQWAHTEAFF
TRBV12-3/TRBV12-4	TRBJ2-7	CASSLFPDRFSYEQYF
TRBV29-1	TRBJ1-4	CSGGDSEKLFF